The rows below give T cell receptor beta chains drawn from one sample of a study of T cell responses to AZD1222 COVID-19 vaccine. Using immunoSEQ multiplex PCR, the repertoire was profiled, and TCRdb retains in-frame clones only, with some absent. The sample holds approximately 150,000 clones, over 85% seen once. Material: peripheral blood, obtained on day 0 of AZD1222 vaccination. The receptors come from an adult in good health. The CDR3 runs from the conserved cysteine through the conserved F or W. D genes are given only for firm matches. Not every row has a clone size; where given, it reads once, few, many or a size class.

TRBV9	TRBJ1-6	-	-	TGTGCCAGCAGCGGTCCCGGGTCCGATTCACCCCTCCACTTT	CASSGPGSDSPLHF
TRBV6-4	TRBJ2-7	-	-	TGTGCCAGCAGTCGATTAGCCGGCAGCTACGAGCAGTACTTC	CASSRLAGSYEQYF
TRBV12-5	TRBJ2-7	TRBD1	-	TGTGCTAGTGGTTTGGGCGAGGGACAGGGGGCCCACGAGCAGTACTTC	CASGLGEGQGAHEQYF
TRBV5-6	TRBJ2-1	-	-	TGTGCCAGCGGCGGACGCGGGCCACGCTCCTACAATGAGCAGTTCTTC	CASGGRGPRSYNEQFF
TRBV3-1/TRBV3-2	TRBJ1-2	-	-	TGTGCCAGCAGCCTCACGCCTAATTATGGCTACACCTTC	CASSLTPNYGYTF
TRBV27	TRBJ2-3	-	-	TGTGCCAGCAGTTTACAGGTCACAGATACGCAGTATTTT	CASSLQVTDTQYF
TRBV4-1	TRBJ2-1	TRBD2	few	TGCGCCAGCAGCCCTCGACTAGCTGTTTTCTACAATGAGCAGTTCTTC	CASSPRLAVFYNEQFF
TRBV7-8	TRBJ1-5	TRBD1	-	TGTGCCAGCAGCTTGGGTCAGGGGGGCCAGCCCCAGCATTTT	CASSLGQGGQPQHF
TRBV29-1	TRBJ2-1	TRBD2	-	TGCAGCGTCCCGAGGGAGGGAGAATCCTTCGGAGGTGAGCAGTTCTTC	CSVPREGESFGGEQFF
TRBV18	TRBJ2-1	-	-	TGTGCCAGCTCACGACTAATACGTGTCAATGAGCAGTTCTTC	CASSRLIRVNEQFF
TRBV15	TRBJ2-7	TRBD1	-	TGTGCCACCAGCAGGGACAGGGGCGTCTACGAGCAGTACTTC	CATSRDRGVYEQYF
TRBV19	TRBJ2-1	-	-	TGTGCCAGTAGTATCGTGGGAGACCCCTACAATGAGCAGTTCTTC	CASSIVGDPYNEQFF
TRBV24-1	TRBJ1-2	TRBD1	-	TGTGCCACCAGTGATATCGACAGGGCCGAAGGCTACACCTTC	CATSDIDRAEGYTF
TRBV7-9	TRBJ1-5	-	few	TGTGCCAGCAGCCCCCGCTCCACAGGGAGAAGACAGCCCCAGCATTTT	CASSPRSTGRRQPQHF
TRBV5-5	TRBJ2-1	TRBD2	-	TGTGCCAGCAGCTTGTTGTTGGTCGCGGGAGTCTCTGGCAATGAGCAGTTCTTC	CASSLLLVAGVSGNEQFF
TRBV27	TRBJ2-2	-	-	TGTGCCAGCAGCCCCGACAGGAGAGGATACACCGGGGAGCTGTTTTTT	CASSPDRRGYTGELFF
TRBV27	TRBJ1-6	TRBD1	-	TGTGCCAGCAGTTTCTCAGGGGGCCTATATAATTCACCCCTCCACTTT	CASSFSGGLYNSPLHF
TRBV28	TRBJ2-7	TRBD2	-	TGTGCCAGCAGTTTCGACCCTGGTCTAGCGGGGTATGAGTACGAGCAGTACTTC	CASSFDPGLAGYEYEQYF
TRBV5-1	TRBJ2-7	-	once	TGCGCCAGCAGCTTGGCGGGTTCCTACGAGCAGTACTTC	CASSLAGSYEQYF
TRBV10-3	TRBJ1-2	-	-	TGTGCCATCACGCAAGCGGTCAGCAACTATGGCTACACCTTC	CAITQAVSNYGYTF
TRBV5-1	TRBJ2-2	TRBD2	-	TGCGCCAGCAGCTTGTCCGGGACTAGCGGGAGGGCCGCAAACACCGGGGAGCTGTTTTTT	CASSLSGTSGRAANTGELFF
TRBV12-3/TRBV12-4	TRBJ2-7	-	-	TGTGCCAGCAGTTTAGAGCCAGGCTACGAGCAGTACTTC	CASSLEPGYEQYF
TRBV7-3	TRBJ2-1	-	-	TGTGCCAGCAGCTTAACCCTGCGGGTCACCCAGGATGAGCAGTTCTTC	CASSLTLRVTQDEQFF
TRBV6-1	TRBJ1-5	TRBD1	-	TGTGCCAGCAGTGTGAAGGGACAGGGGAGGACGTGGAATCAGCCCCAGCATTTT	CASSVKGQGRTWNQPQHF
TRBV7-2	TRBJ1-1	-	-	TGTGCCAGCAGCTACTTCGAGGCGGGCGTTCCTGAAGCTTTCTTT	CASSYFEAGVPEAFF
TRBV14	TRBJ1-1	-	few	TGTGCCAGCAGCCAAGGCCCGTTCAGTTATCTCGACACTGAAGCTTTCTTT	CASSQGPFSYLDTEAFF
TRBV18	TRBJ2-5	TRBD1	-	TGTGCCAGCTCAGTGACAGGGAGCCTGTACCAAGAGACCCAGTACTTC	CASSVTGSLYQETQYF
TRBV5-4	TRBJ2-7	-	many	TGTGCCAGCAGCATCGACGGATCCTACGAGCAGTACTTC	CASSIDGSYEQYF
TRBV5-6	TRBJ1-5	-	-	TGTGCCAGCAGCAAAGCGGGGATCTACAATCAGCCCCAGCATTTT	CASSKAGIYNQPQHF
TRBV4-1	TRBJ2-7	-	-	TGCGCCAGCAGCGCTTCCCCTCTCTCCTACGAGCAGTACTTC	CASSASPLSYEQYF
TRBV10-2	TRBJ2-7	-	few	TGCGCCAGCAGCTCTCCAGGGATTCCCCCCTACGAGCAGTACTTC	CASSSPGIPPYEQYF
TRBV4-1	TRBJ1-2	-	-	TGCGCCAGCAGCCAGGGACATAGTCTTTCCGATGGCTACACCTTC	CASSQGHSLSDGYTF
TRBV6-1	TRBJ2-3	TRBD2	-	TGTGCCAGCAGTGAAAGGGGGCTAGCGGGAGTAAGCTTATGGGCAGATACGCAGTATTTT	CASSERGLAGVSLWADTQYF
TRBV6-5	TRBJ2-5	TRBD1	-	TGTGCCAGCAGCGATGACAGGGTGAGAGAGACCCAGTACTTC	CASSDDRVRETQYF
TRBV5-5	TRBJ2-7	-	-	TGTGCCAGCAGCCTGGGGGGTGTTTTATACGAGCAGTACTTC	CASSLGGVLYEQYF
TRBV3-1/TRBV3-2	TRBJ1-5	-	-	TGTGCCAGCAGCCAAGAGAATCAGCCCCAGCATTTT	CASSQENQPQHF
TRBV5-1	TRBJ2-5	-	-	TGCGCCAGCAGCTTGGGACGTATCGAGACCCAGTACTTC	CASSLGRIETQYF
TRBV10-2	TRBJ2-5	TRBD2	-	TGCGCCAGCACCCCGACTAGCGACGGGACCCAGTACTTC	CASTPTSDGTQYF
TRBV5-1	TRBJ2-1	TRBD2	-	TGCGCCAGCAGCTTGGGACTAGCGGGAGTCTCCTACAATGAGCAGTTCTTC	CASSLGLAGVSYNEQFF
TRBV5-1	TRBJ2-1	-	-	TGCGCCAGCAGCTTGATGGGGCGCGGTAATGAGCAGTTCTTC	CASSLMGRGNEQFF
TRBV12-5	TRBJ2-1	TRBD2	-	TGTGCTAGTGGTTTGGTACCTCGGTGGCACCTTGGGGGGGAGCGTCCCCTTATGAATGAGCAGTTCTTC	CASGLVPRWHLGGERPLMNEQFF
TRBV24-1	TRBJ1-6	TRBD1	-	TGTGCCACCAGTGACTACTTTTTACCGACAGGGAATTCACCCCTCCACTTT	CATSDYFLPTGNSPLHF
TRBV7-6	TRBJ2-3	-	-	TGTGCCAGCAGCTTCCACCAGGCAGATACGCAGTATTTT	CASSFHQADTQYF
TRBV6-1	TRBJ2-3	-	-	TGTGCCAGCAGTGAGGTCGGCAGGGGGGTGGATACGCAGTATTTT	CASSEVGRGVDTQYF
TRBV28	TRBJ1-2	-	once	TGTGCCAGCAGTTTGGACAGCGCCTTAGGCTACACCTTC	CASSLDSALGYTF
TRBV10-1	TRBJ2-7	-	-	TGCGCCAGCGGGACACCCTCCTACGAGCAGTACTTC	CASGTPSYEQYF
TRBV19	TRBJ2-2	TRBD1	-	TGTGCCAGTAGTGTCGGACAAGGGACAGGGGACACCGGGGAGCTGTTTTTT	CASSVGQGTGDTGELFF